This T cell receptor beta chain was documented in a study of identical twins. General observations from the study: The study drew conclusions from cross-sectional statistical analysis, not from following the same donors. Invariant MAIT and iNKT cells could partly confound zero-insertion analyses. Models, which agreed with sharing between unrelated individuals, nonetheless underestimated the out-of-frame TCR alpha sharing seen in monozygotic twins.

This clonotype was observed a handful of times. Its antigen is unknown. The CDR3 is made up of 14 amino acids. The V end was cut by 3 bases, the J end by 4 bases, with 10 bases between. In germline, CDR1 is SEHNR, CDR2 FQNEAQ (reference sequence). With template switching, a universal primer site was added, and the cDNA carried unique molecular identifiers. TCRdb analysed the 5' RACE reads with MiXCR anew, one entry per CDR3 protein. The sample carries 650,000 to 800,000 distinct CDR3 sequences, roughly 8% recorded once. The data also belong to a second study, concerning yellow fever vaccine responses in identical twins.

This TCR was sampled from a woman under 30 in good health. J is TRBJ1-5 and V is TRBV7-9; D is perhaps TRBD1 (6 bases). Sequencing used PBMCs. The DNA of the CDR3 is TGTGCCAGCAGCTTGGACAGCCTAAATCAGCCCCAGCATTTT. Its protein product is CASSLDSLNQPQHF.